These T cell receptor beta chains were read from a single sample in a study of cytomegalovirus exposure and HLA in healthy donors. Sequencing was performed with immunoSEQ multiplex PCR; in TCRdb, only in-frame clones are kept and a portion is missing. The data show some 180,000 clones, more than 60% seen once. Sequenced input: PBMCs. These receptors were taken from a young man in good health and CMV-seronegative. CDR3s include the opening cysteine and the closing phenylalanine or tryptophan. The D gene is left open where the match is weak. Part of the rows lack a size; the others show once, few, many or a class for expanded clones.

size: few
D: -
J: TRBJ1-1
V: TRBV6-6
DNA: TGTGCTAGCGGGTCGGGTCAGGGTACTGAAGCTTTCTTT
CDR3: CASGSGQGTEAFF

size: -
D: TRBD2
J: TRBJ2-4
V: TRBV19
DNA: TGTGCCAGTAGTTTCTACGGGGGGGGAGCCAAAAACATTCAGTACTTC
CDR3: CASSFYGGGAKNIQYF

size: -
D: TRBD1
J: TRBJ1-2
V: TRBV28
DNA: TGTGCCAGCAGGGAGAGGGGGCTCGATGGCTACACCTTC
CDR3: CASRERGLDGYTF

size: -
D: TRBD1
J: TRBJ1-2
V: TRBV7-2
DNA: TGTGCCAGCAGCCTCGCCGGGACAGCCAGCTATGGCTACACCTTC
CDR3: CASSLAGTASYGYTF

size: few
D: TRBD1
J: TRBJ2-7
V: TRBV9
DNA: TGTGCCAGCAGCGTAGTATGGGACAGCTACGAGCAGTACTTC
CDR3: CASSVVWDSYEQYF

size: -
D: TRBD1
J: TRBJ2-5
V: TRBV6-1
DNA: TGTGCCAGCCGGGGACAGGCTCAAGAGACCCAGTACTTC
CDR3: CASRGQAQETQYF

size: -
D: -
J: TRBJ2-1
V: TRBV6-1
DNA: TGTGCCAGCAGTGTCGGTGTGGGGGGACCCATCTACAATGAGCAGTTCTTC
CDR3: CASSVGVGGPIYNEQFF

size: -
D: TRBD1
J: TRBJ2-3
V: TRBV13
DNA: TGTGCCAGCAGCACACAGGGGGCGGGTGAATTGGCGGATACGCAGTATTTT
CDR3: CASSTQGAGELADTQYF

size: -
D: TRBD2
J: TRBJ2-2
V: TRBV6-4
DNA: TGTGCCAGCAGATATAGCGGGAGGGCCCCCGGGGAGCTGTTTTTT
CDR3: CASRYSGRAPGELFF

size: once
D: TRBD1
J: TRBJ1-6
V: TRBV18
DNA: TGTGCCAGCTCACCCGTAGGGGACAGGGGGCCTTCACCCCTCCACTTT
CDR3: CASSPVGDRGPSPLHF

size: -
D: TRBD1
J: TRBJ2-7
V: TRBV6-5
DNA: TGTGCCAGCAGTTACCGACAGGGATACGAGCAGTACTTC
CDR3: CASSYRQGYEQYF

size: -
D: TRBD1
J: TRBJ1-3
V: TRBV4-2
DNA: TGTGCCAGCAGCCAAGTGTCACACCAGGGGGCTGGAAACACCATATATTTT
CDR3: CASSQVSHQGAGNTIYF

size: -
D: -
J: TRBJ2-7
V: TRBV7-2
DNA: TGTGCCAGCAGCCCCAGGACAGCCCGCTCCTACGAGCAGTACTTC
CDR3: CASSPRTARSYEQYF

size: -
D: -
J: TRBJ2-1
V: TRBV4-2
DNA: TGTGCCAGCAGCGACGGCGGCAGACTAAGAACCTACAATGAGCAGTTCTTC
CDR3: CASSDGGRLRTYNEQFF

size: -
D: -
J: TRBJ2-7
V: TRBV27
DNA: TGTGCCAGCAGCACAGGGTACGAGCAGTACTTC
CDR3: CASSTGYEQYF

size: -
D: TRBD1
J: TRBJ1-1
V: TRBV7-9
DNA: TGTTCCAGCAGCGGGTGGGGACAGGGTGTGGGGAACACTGAAGCTTTCTTT
CDR3: CSSSGWGQGVGNTEAFF

size: -
D: -
J: TRBJ2-7
V: TRBV6-5
DNA: TGTGCCAGCAGTTACTCGGGCTCCTCCGAGCAGTACTTC
CDR3: CASSYSGSSEQYF

size: -
D: TRBD1
J: TRBJ2-1
V: TRBV7-9
DNA: TGTGCCAGCAGCTTAATGGGACAGGTACTAGGGGAGCAGTTCTTC
CDR3: CASSLMGQVLGEQFF